These 32 T cell receptor beta chains share one sample of origin, sequenced in a study of human T cells and chemical hapten exposure. The time point here: patch test 2, 6 weeks after DPC sensitization. Treatment here: therapeutic diphenylcyclopropenone sensitization with weekly scalp DPC. TCRdb re-called the RACE reads through MiXCR, storing one row per CDR3 protein. The sample carries roughly 100,000 distinct CDR3 sequences, around 9.3% recorded once. Here the sequenced sample was whole blood, taken in connection with sensitization to the hapten diphenylcyclopropenone (DPC). Receptor source: a middle-aged woman with alopecia areata. Some clones in this sample may be carry-over from other donors' samples.

The chain links TRBV12-5 to TRBJ1-2, with D uncertain. Germline-derived CDR1 and CDR2 are LGHNT and FRNRAP. The CDR3 consists of 13 residues. V was trimmed by 1 base and J by 8 bases, leaving 11 bases between them. CDR3 DNA: TGTGCTAGTGGTTTGGACGCCGTTGGGGGCTACACCTTC. Translating it yields CASGLDAVGGYTF.

In its sample, this clonotype was seen a few times. This rearrangement joins TRBV11-3 to TRBJ2-2, with 7 bases lining up with TRBD1. V gave up 5 bases and J gave up 4 bases; unmatched junction bases: 4. From germline, CDR1 is SGHNT and CDR2 YENEEA. The length of the CDR3 is 14 residues. In DNA, the CDR3 is TGTGCCAGCAGCCAGACAGGGATCACCGGGGAGCTGTTTTTT. Translating it yields CASSQTGITGELFF. Full variable domain (outside the CDR3, taken from reference TRBV11-3 and TRBJ2-2): EAGVVQSPRYKIIEKKQPVAFWCNPISGHNTLYWYLQNLGQGPELLIRYENEEAVDDSQLPKDRFSAERLKGVDSTLKIQPAELGDSAVYLCASSQTGITGELFFGEGSRLTVL.

V and J are TRBV3-1 and TRBJ2-7; TRBD2 might be the D (6 bases). With 4 bases removed from V and 3 bases from J, the gap between germline ends came to 19 bases. The CDR3 length is 16 residues. Germline lookup yields CDR1 LGHDT and CDR2 YNNKEL (reference sequence). The CDR3 reads CASSRGAVSGLYEQYF. As DNA, the CDR3 is TGTGCCAGCAGCCGCGGAGCCGTTAGCGGACTCTACGAGCAGTACTTC.

This clonotype was seen repeatedly, ten times or more. The chain uses TRBV5-1 and TRBJ1-1; 8 nucleotides match TRBD1. CDR3 length: 13 residues. Trimming cost V 4 bases and J 11 bases; bases outside gene matches: 10. Germline V lookup: CDR1 SGHRS, CDR2 YFSETQ. The CDR3 DNA sequence: TGCGCCAGCAGCATAGGACAGGGAGCCGTGGCTTTCTTT. Residues: CASSIGQGAVAFF.

This clonotype was counted between two and nine times. This chain connects TRBV12-3 or TRBV12-4 to TRBJ2-3; D may be TRBD2 (5 bases). V was trimmed by 2 bases and J by 1 base, leaving 7 bases between them. The CDR3 is made up of 14 amino acids. CDR3 DNA sequence: TGTGCCAGCAGTTTACGGGGAGGCACAGATACGCAGTATTTT. Translated: CASSLRGGTDTQYF.

This clonotype has ten or more counts. The rearrangement joins TRBV9 to TRBJ2-3; no definite D call. Per germline, CDR1 SGDLS and CDR2 YYNGEE. Trimming removed 6 bases from V and 1 base from J, with 12 bases in between. The CDR3 is made up of 14 amino acids. CDR3 residues: CASTTNRGTDTQYF. In nucleotides, the CDR3 is TGTGCCAGCACCACCAACCGGGGCACAGATACGCAGTATTTT.

This clonotype was seen a few times. The chain uses TRBV28 and TRBJ2-1; 14 bases match TRBD2. The germline CDR1 and CDR2 sequences are MDHEN and SYDVKM. V shed 6 bases, J shed 7 bases, and the junction held 8 bases outside the gene matches. The CDR3 has 16 amino acids. As DNA, the CDR3 is TGTGCCAGCAGACTCTCCGGGACTAGCGGGAGAAATGAGCAGTTCTTC. This gives the protein CASRLSGTSGRNEQFF.

The chain is built from TRBV7-2 and TRBJ2-3; 7 nucleotides agree with TRBD2. Germline CDR1 and CDR2: SGHTA and FQGNSA. Trimming at V came to 2 bases and at J to 0 bases, leaving 2 bases not matched to a gene. CDR3 length: 15 amino acids. The CDR3 reads CASSLRRGSTDTQYF. The CDR3 nucleotides read TGTGCCAGCAGCTTACGGCGGGGGAGCACAGATACGCAGTATTTT.

Many counts were recorded for this clonotype. The chain employs TRBV3-1 and TRBJ2-3, with D maybe TRBD2 (6 bases). This CDR3 region has 15 residues. The V gene's germline CDR1 is LGHDT and CDR2 YNNKEL (reference sequence). Trimming took off 4 bases at V and 2 bases at J, with 13 bases between the two ends. Written as DNA, the CDR3 is TGTGCCAGCAGCCCGAGGGGACTTTACACAGATACGCAGTATTTT. Its protein product is CASSPRGLYTDTQYF.

This clonotype was seen repeatedly, ten times or more. The CDR3 region is CSARALAGTEDTQYF. The CDR3 DNA follows: TGCAGTGCTAGAGCCCTAGCGGGGACTGAAGATACGCAGTATTTT. V gene TRBV20-1 combines with J gene TRBJ2-3; 9 bases map to TRBD2. V shed 1 base and J 5 bases; nucleotides not matched to a gene: 7. Germline loops: CDR1 DFQATT, CDR2 SNEGSKA (reference sequence). The CDR3 runs 15 residues.

The chain couples TRBV4-1 to TRBJ1-2; D gene uncertain. The CDR3 consists of 13 residues. Germline CDR1 and CDR2: MGHRA and YSYEKL. Trimming took off 1 base at V and 7 bases at J, with 10 bases between the two ends. The CDR3 region has the DNA TGCGCCAGCAGCCAAGGAGGCGGTGCTGGCTACACCTTC. Protein sequence: CASSQGGGAGYTF.

This clonotype was seen ten or more times. V gene TRBV12-3 or TRBV12-4 combines with J gene TRBJ2-4, with TRBD1 identical over 8 bases. The CDR3 is 13 amino acids. V dropped 6 bases and J dropped 3; count of bases not matched to a gene: 1. The CDR3, as DNA: TGTGCCAGCAGCGGACAGGGCAAAAACATTCAGTACTTC. This gives the protein CASSGQGKNIQYF.

This clonotype has more than one count but fewer than ten. The rearrangement joins TRBV29-1 to TRBJ1-5; TRBD1 agrees at 7 bases. The CDR3 has 13 amino acids. CDR1 and CDR2 from the germline V gene are SQVTM and ANQGSEA. The ends lost 4 bases at V and 1 base at J; junction bases unmatched: 1. The CDR3 reads CSVAGQSNQPQHF. The CDR3 DNA reads TGCAGCGTTGCGGGACAGAGCAATCAGCCCCAGCATTTT.

This clonotype was found many times. This rearrangement joins TRBV7-3 to TRBJ1-1; tentatively, D is TRBD1 (5 bases). The CDR3 has 13 residues. Trimming cost V 5 bases and J 5 bases, with 12 bases left between them. Germline CDR1 reads SGHTA; CDR2 reads FQGTGA. The DNA of the CDR3 is TGTGCCAGCAGCGCCACGGGGGGAACTGAAGCTTTCTTT. It translates to CASSATGGTEAFF.

The V and J genes are TRBV12-3 or TRBV12-4 and TRBJ2-1, with a weak D call TRBD2 (6 bases). The CDR3 extends over 15 amino acids. Trimming left V 3 bases short and J 7 bases short, with 16 bases between. This CDR3 reads CASSFLGRRGNEQFF. CDR3 coding DNA: TGTGCCAGCAGTTTTCTCGGCCGCCGGGGGAATGAGCAGTTCTTC.

V is TRBV10-3 and J is TRBJ2-3; D gene unclear. CDR3 length equals 12 residues. Between the trimmed V and J ends, which lost 8 bases and 0 bases, there was a span of 6 bases. The germline V gene has CDR1 ENHRY and CDR2 SYGVKD. CDR3 region: CAIALSTDTQYF. The CDR3 DNA follows: TGTGCCATCGCTCTAAGCACAGATACGCAGTATTTT.

This clonotype was detected ten times or more. The chain combines TRBV20-1 with TRBJ1-1; 8 bases are a match to TRBD1. The J segment lost 4 bases and the V segment lost 3 bases, leaving 7 bases of the junction unmatched. The CDR3 has 14 amino acids. Germline V gives CDR1 DFQATT, CDR2 SNEGSKA (reference sequence). In DNA form, the CDR3 reads TGCAGTGCTAGCCGGACAGGGTGGAGCACTGAAGCTTTCTTT. Translated: CSASRTGWSTEAFF.

This clonotype has just a few counts. The chain employs TRBV7-9 and TRBJ2-1, with 9 positions matching TRBD2. Germline loops: CDR1 SEHNR, CDR2 FQNEAQ (reference sequence). The CDR3 is made up of 17 amino acids. V lost 5 bases and J lost 7; bases outside the gene matches: 15. The CDR3: CASSPDFGSGRGNEQFF. The CDR3 DNA is TGTGCCAGCAGCCCCGATTTCGGTAGCGGGAGAGGGAATGAGCAGTTCTTC. The complete variable domain, with remaining parts taken from reference TRBV7-9 and TRBJ2-1, reads DTGVSQNPRHKITKRGQNVTFRCDPISEHNRLYWYRQTLGQGPEFLTYFQNEAQLEKSRLLSDRFSAERPKGSFSTLEIQRTEQGDSAMYLCASSPDFGSGRGNEQFFGPGTRLTVL.

V and J are TRBV12-3 or TRBV12-4 and TRBJ2-7; tentative D call: TRBD1 (5 bases). V lost 4 bases and J 7 bases, leaving 8 bases between the germline ends. The CDR3 length is 11 residues. This chain's CDR3 is CASSSRQEQYF. CDR3 nucleotide sequence: TGTGCCAGCAGTTCAAGACAGGAGCAGTACTTC.

This clonotype was detected ten times or more. This chain connects TRBV7-2 to TRBJ2-2; no definite D call. The CDR3 is 14 residues long. In germline, CDR1 is SGHTA, CDR2 FQGNSA. The ends were cut back, 5 bases at V and 5 bases at J, with 12 bases in the middle. CDR3 coding DNA: TGTGCCAGCAGCCCCCGCAGCGAGACCGGGGAGCTGTTTTTT. Protein product: CASSPRSETGELFF.

The chain combines TRBV3-1 with TRBJ1-5; D gene unclear. The CDR3 length is 12 residues. V shed 4 bases and J shed 2 bases, with 3 bases lying between them. Per germline, CDR1 LGHDT and CDR2 YNNKEL (reference sequence). CDR3 DNA sequence: TGTGCCAGCAGCCTGGGCAATCAGCCCCAGCATTTT. Residues: CASSLGNQPQHF. The entire variable domain, with the rest obtained from reference TRBV3-1 and TRBJ1-5, is as follows: DTAVSQTPKYLVTQMGNDKSIKCEQNLGHDTMYWYKQDSKKFLKIMFSYNNKELIINETVPNRFSPKSPDKAHLNLHINSLELGDSAVYFCASSLGNQPQHFGDGTRLSIL.

As regards this clonotype: The junction and the germline gene differ at one end; a read error may be behind it. The chain recombines TRBV3-1 with TRBJ2-6; D might be TRBD2 (6 bases). The CDR3 runs 16 residues. The germline V gene encodes CDR1 LGHDT and CDR2 YNNKEL (reference sequence). The CDR3 DNA is TGTGCCAGCAGCCAAGATCAAGGGACTGGGGCCAATGTCCTGACTTTC. Amino acid sequence: CASSQDQGTGANVLTF.

This clonotype was observed a few times. Germline and junction disagree at one end, which may indicate a read error. The V gene is TRBV7-7, the J gene TRBJ2-1; 11 bases fit TRBD2. Germline V gene lookup returns CDR1 SSHAT and CDR2 FNYEAQ (reference sequence). The CDR3 spans 17 residues. The CDR3 reads CASSLSTGTSGYNEQFF. In nucleotides, the CDR3 is TGTGCTAGCAGCTTATCAACCGGGACTAGCGGCTACAATGAGCAGTTCTTC.

The V gene is TRBV7-9, the J gene TRBJ2-5; 9 positions agree with TRBD2. The CDR3 has 13 residues. V trimming: 5 bases; J trimming: 5 bases; junction bases outside the gene matches: 3. Germline V gene lookup returns CDR1 SEHNR and CDR2 FQNEAQ (reference sequence). The CDR3 protein is CASSPSGRETQYF. CDR3 sequence (DNA): TGTGCCAGCAGCCCAAGCGGGAGGGAGACCCAGTACTTC.

This clonotype was counted a few times. The chain uses TRBV4-2 and TRBJ2-7; the D gene could be TRBD1 or TRBD2 (6 bases each). CDR1 LGHNA and CDR2 YNFKEQ come from the germline V gene. The CDR3 consists of 17 residues. V dropped 1 base and J dropped 3 bases, with 19 bases sitting between them. In nucleotides, the CDR3 is TGTGCCAGCAGCCAAGCCACGGGGGCAGCAGGGGACTACGAGCAGTACTTC. It is translated as CASSQATGAAGDYEQYF.

The rearrangement links TRBV12-3 or TRBV12-4 to TRBJ1-3; D unresolved. The CDR3 spans 14 residues. The germline V and J ends were trimmed by 2 bases and 0 bases, with 5 bases remaining between them. This chain's CDR3 is CASSLMSSGNTIYF. The CDR3 nucleotides read TGTGCCAGCAGTTTAATGAGCTCTGGAAACACCATATATTTT.

The table lists this clonotype with a few counts. The chain couples TRBV12-3 or TRBV12-4 to TRBJ2-1, with D possibly being TRBD1 or TRBD2 (5 bases each). The V and J ends lost 5 bases and 9 bases respectively, with 17 bases between them. CDR3 length equals 14 residues. CDR3 in amino acids: CASSPQLGRGEQFF. The CDR3 DNA reads TGTGCCAGCAGTCCTCAACTAGGTAGGGGTGAGCAGTTCTTC.

At least ten counts were recorded for this clonotype. The chain combines TRBV12-3 or TRBV12-4 with TRBJ2-1, with 7 bases identical to TRBD2. The junction had 5 bases not matched to a gene; V was cut back by 4 bases and J by 11 bases. The CDR3 totals 12 residues. The CDR3 here is CASSSSAGKQFF. The CDR3 DNA reads TGTGCCAGCAGTTCCTCAGCGGGGAAGCAGTTCTTC.

About this clonotype: A much larger clonotype is one base distant, so this may be a read error. The chain has TRBV5-4 and TRBJ2-7, with D perhaps being TRBD1 or TRBD2 (6 bases each). V lost 2 bases to trimming and J lost 7 bases, with 13 bases between them. Germline CDR1 SGHNT, CDR2 YYREEE (reference sequence). This CDR3 has 13 residues. CDR3 in amino acids: CASSFWGAREQYF. For the CDR3, the DNA is TGTGCCAGCAGCTTCTGGGGGGCCCGGGAGCAGTACTTC.

CDR3 in amino acids: CASSPLPGLAKDTQYF. Written as DNA, the CDR3 is TGTGCCAGCAGTCCACTACCGGGACTAGCGAAAGATACGCAGTATTTT. The chain uses TRBV27 and TRBJ2-3; 10 nucleotides align to TRBD2. With V trimmed by 5 bases and J by 5 bases, 10 bases remained unmatched. The germline V gene has CDR1 MNHEY and CDR2 SMNVEV (reference sequence). There are 16 residues in the CDR3.

The chain combines TRBV6-2 or TRBV6-3 with TRBJ2-1; TRBD1 matches at 8 bases. Germline trimming cut 8 bases from V and 5 bases from J; bases unmatched to any gene: 8. The CDR3 loop spans 14 amino acids. CDR1 MNHEY and CDR2 SVGEGT come from the germline V gene. This CDR3 reads CASVNRQGHNEQFF. For the CDR3, the DNA is TGTGCCAGCGTCAATCGACAGGGGCACAATGAGCAGTTCTTC.

The CDR3 DNA reads TGTGCCAGTAGTCCGCACGGGGAGACACCCCTCCACTTT. It yields the protein CASSPHGETPLHF. The J gene is TRBJ1-6, the V gene TRBV19, with D unclear. V was pared by 5 bases and J by 11 bases, with 13 bases between. Germline values: CDR1 LNHDA, CDR2 SQIVND (reference sequence). The CDR3 extends over 13 amino acids. Based on the CDR3 plus reference TRBV19 and TRBJ1-6, the full variable domain is DGGITQSPKYLFRKEGQNVTLSCEQNLNHDAMYWYRQDPGQGLRLIYYSQIVNDFQKGDIAEGYSVSREKKESFPLTVTSAQKNPTAFYLCASSPHGETPLHFGNGTRLTVT.